These 14 T cell receptor beta chains came from one sample sequenced in a study of blood T cell repertoires in COVID-19. Only in-frame clones appear in the TCRdb table, and some are missing; sequencing was by immunoSEQ multiplex PCR. This sample has 180,000 or so clones, with around 85% found just once. Specimen: peripheral blood. The receptors stem from a woman over 75 with acute or convalescent COVID-19.

This clone was observed a handful of times. J is TRBJ2-1 and V is TRBV27; TRBD1 matches at 10 bases. The CDR3 is 16 residues long. V lost 6 bases to trimming and J lost 3 bases; unmatched junction nucleotides: 8. The germline V gene encodes CDR1 MNHEY and CDR2 SMNVEV (reference sequence). CDR3 sequence: CASRTSTGGFYNEQFF. CDR3 DNA: TGTGCCAGCAGGACGTCGACAGGGGGCTTCTACAATGAGCAGTTCTTC.

V gene TRBV6-5 combines with J gene TRBJ1-3; no clear D. The CDR3 contains 13 residues. Germline CDR1 is MNHEY and CDR2 is SVGAGI. The V end lost 7 bases, the J end lost 0 bases, and 7 bases lay between the germline ends. As DNA, the CDR3 is TGTGCCAGCACCTCGTTCTCTGGAAACACCATATATTTT. It is translated as CASTSFSGNTIYF.

The chain uses TRBV5-8 and TRBJ1-2; no clear D. Germline V gene data show CDR1 as SGHTS and CDR2 as YDEGEE. Between the trimmed V and J ends, which lost 4 bases and 4 bases, there was a span of 14 bases. This CDR3 has 14 residues. The CDR3 region is CASSPGLLFYGYTF. The DNA for the CDR3 is TGTGCCAGCAGCCCCGGACTCCTCTTCTATGGCTACACCTTC.

The rearrangement joins TRBV7-9 to TRBJ2-7; weak D call: TRBD2 (5 bases). The CDR3 consists of 14 residues. CDR1 SEHNR and CDR2 FQNEAQ come from the germline V gene (reference sequence). Trimming took 1 base from V and 7 from J, leaving 14 bases between them. The CDR3 DNA is TGTGCCAGCAGCTTAGGGACGGATTTAGCGGAGCAGTACTTC. The encoded protein is CASSLGTDLAEQYF.

In its sample, this clone was seen once. The chain employs TRBV14 and TRBJ2-3; possibly TRBD1 for D (6 bases). Germline V gene data show CDR1 as SGHDN and CDR2 as FVKESK. The CDR3 runs to 16 residues. Trimming removed 2 bases at V and 1 base at J, with 13 bases between. CDR3 protein: CASSQLQGIGTDTQYF. In DNA, the CDR3 is TGTGCCAGCAGCCAATTACAGGGAATCGGCACAGATACGCAGTATTTT.

The chain recombines TRBV9 with TRBJ1-2, with 7 bases matching TRBD1. Germline CDR1 and CDR2: SGDLS and YYNGEE. The J segment lost 4 bases and the V segment lost 4 bases, leaving 10 bases of the junction unmatched. The CDR3 is 15 residues long. CDR3: CASSPSLGDSYGYTF. The DNA of the CDR3 is TGTGCCAGCAGCCCATCACTAGGGGACAGCTATGGCTACACCTTC.

The chain is built from TRBV5-1 and TRBJ1-6, with D tentatively TRBD1 (6 bases). The CDR3 sequence is 15 residues long. Germline values: CDR1 SGHRS, CDR2 YFSETQ. The V end lost 0 bases, the J end lost 6 bases, and 10 bases lay between the germline ends. The CDR3 sequence: CASSLGPGVNSPLHF. CDR3 sequence (DNA): TGCGCCAGCAGCTTGGGGCCAGGGGTTAATTCACCCCTCCACTTT. The whole variable domain, remainder taken from reference TRBV5-1 and TRBJ1-6, is KAGVTQTPRYLIKTRGQQVTLSCSPISGHRSVSWYQQTPGQGLQFLFEYFSETQRNKGNFPGRFSGRQFSNSRSEMNVSTLELGDSALYLCASSLGPGVNSPLHFGNGTRLTVT.

The chain carries TRBV19 and TRBJ2-5; a weak D match, TRBD2 (7 bases). CDR1 and CDR2 (germline): LNHDA, SQIVND (reference sequence). Trimming pared 5 bases from V and 2 bases from J, leaving 12 bases between. This CDR3 comprises 14 residues. Written as DNA, the CDR3 is TGTGCCAGTAGTCTCCGGGGGGCTCAAGAGACCCAGTACTTC. Translated, it gives CASSLRGAQETQYF.

The gene calls are TRBV11-3 and TRBJ2-2; 7 nucleotides match TRBD1. Germline V lookup: CDR1 SGHNT, CDR2 YENEEA. The V and J ends lost 6 bases and 1 base, in that order; junction bases with no gene match: 8. CDR3 size: 16 residues. CDR3 DNA: TGTGCCAGCAGTTCGACAGGGTGGGGGAACACCGGGGAGCTGTTTTTT. This encodes CASSSTGWGNTGELFF.

The V gene is TRBV5-6, the J gene TRBJ2-5; D possibly corresponds to TRBD2 (7 bases). From germline, CDR1 is SGHDT and CDR2 YYEEEE. V was clipped by 10 bases and J by 3 bases, with 16 bases between them. The CDR3 spans 13 residues. Here the CDR3 DNA reads TGTGCCTCCCGAGGGGGAGGGGAAGAGACCCAGTACTTC. This codes for CASRGGGEETQYF.

CDR3 amino acids: CASSSLPGQGGEQYF. The DNA of the CDR3 is TGTGCCAGCAGCTCCCTCCCGGGACAGGGTGGCGAGCAGTACTTC. This chain connects TRBV7-2 to TRBJ2-7; 9 positions agree with TRBD1. Per the germline V gene, CDR1 is SGHTA and CDR2 is FQGNSA. The CDR3 loop spans 15 amino acids. V lost 4 bases and J lost 6; bases outside the gene matches: 10.

V is TRBV7-2 and J is TRBJ1-1; 7 bases match TRBD1. Germline V gene lookup returns CDR1 SGHTA and CDR2 FQGNSA. The CDR3 loop spans 15 amino acids. The junction had 9 bases not matched to a gene; V was cut back by 8 bases and J by 0 bases. CDR3 sequence reads: CASSLEGTVNTEAFF. The CDR3 bases are TGTGCCAGCTCCTTAGAGGGGACAGTGAACACTGAAGCTTTCTTT.

In its sample, this clone was seen once. The chain carries TRBV3-1 (or the pseudogene TRBV3-2) and TRBJ2-7, with no clear D. With 3 bases removed from V and 4 bases from J, the gap between germline ends came to 7 bases. Germline V lookup: CDR1 LGHDT, CDR2 YNNKEL (reference sequence). The CDR3 extends over 12 amino acids. The CDR3, as DNA: TGTGCCAGCAGCCAGACATTTTACGAGCAGTACTTC. This gives the protein CASSQTFYEQYF.

About this clone itself: At the DNA level, this CDR3 is encoded by other sequences in the same sample as well. The chain carries TRBV7-2 and TRBJ1-1; unclear D gene. CDR1 SGHTA and CDR2 FQGNSA come from the germline V gene. Trimming pared 4 bases from V and 1 base from J, leaving 7 bases between. The CDR3 has 13 amino acids. The CDR3 sequence: CASSSLRNTEAFF. CDR3 nucleotide sequence: TGTGCCAGCAGCTCTTTGAGGAACACTGAAGCTTTCTTT.